This T cell receptor beta chain originates from a study of blood T cell repertoires in COVID-19. Study-wide background: Samples representing acute and convalescent COVID-19 were sourced from the United States, Italy and Spain. Sources were T cells, B-cell-depleted T cells, or PBMCs; the material itself was cDNA or gDNA.

Authors' processing steps: Amplification with reference gene primers provided the estimates of nucleated cell counts. Sequenced by immunoSEQ multiplex PCR; TCRdb stores in-frame clones only, minus some. Clone size and V and J calls were adopted from that table, with D and trimming inferred from the DNA. Here the sample spans about 59,000 clones, around 85% being singletons. The V end lost 2 bases, the J end lost 2 bases, and 17 bases lay between the germline ends. The CDR3 runs to 16 residues. Germline V gene data show CDR1 as SGDLS and CDR2 as YYNGEE. The receptor was isolated from a human donor in a cohort sampled during active COVID-19. The sequencing input was peripheral blood. The chain couples TRBV9 to TRBJ2-7; D is possibly TRBD1 (6 bases). In nucleotides, the CDR3 is TGTGCCAGCAGCGTCGGCTCCGACAGGCCCACCTACGAGCAGTACTTC. Amino acid sequence: CASSVGSDRPTYEQYF.